This T cell receptor beta chain originates from a study of T-cell memory formation after mild COVID-19. MiXCR, run by TCRdb on the 5' RACE reads, gives a single entry per CDR3 protein. The sample yields under 450,000 distinct CDR3 sequences, about a quarter seen once. This clonotype was counted between two and nine times. This TCR was recovered from an adult woman who had mild COVID-19 (a few samples of this study predate the infection). Cell type and time point are not known. Sequenced input: PBMCs or a T cell subset sorted from them (not recorded which).

The CDR3 coding sequence is TGTGCCAGTAGTATCCCCTCCGGGACAGGGGGTCAGCCCCAGCATTTT. Protein: CASSIPSGTGGQPQHF. The V gene is TRBV19, the J gene TRBJ1-5, with 11 nucleotides matching TRBD1. CDR1 and CDR2 (germline): LNHDA, SQIVND (reference sequence). Losses at the gene ends were 3 bases for V and 6 bases for J; bases not matched to a gene: 7. This CDR3 has 16 residues.